The T cell receptor beta chain under discussion was sequenced for a study of Graves' ophthalmopathy and Graves' hyperthyroidism. Study outcomes and limitations: Sensitivity of about 90% and specificity of less than 82% were achieved when a 13-signature model separated ophthalmopathy from stable hyperthyroidism.

No donor had other autoimmune disease, uncontrolled infection, pregnancy or lactation. Germline V lookup: CDR1 MNHNS, CDR2 SASEGT. The CDR3 is 16 residues long. V shed 5 bases and J 6 bases; nucleotides not matched to a gene: 8. Using RNA transcripts, the TCR beta CDR3 regions were amplified. An opening RT-PCR round employed HTBI primers and preceded a second-round multiplex PCR. A single record per CDR3 protein comes from TCRdb applying MiXCR to the multiplex PCR reads. Of approximately 210,000 distinct CDR3 sequences listed, 25% to 30% are singletons. As to this clonotype: Its antigen remains unknown.

Sequencing input: peripheral blood. This TCR was recovered from a man aged 50 to 59 with Graves' ophthalmopathy. The chain employs TRBV6-1 and TRBJ2-2; TRBD1 matches 11 bases. The CDR3 protein is CASSQPGQGVSGELFF. The CDR3 region has the DNA TGTGCCAGCAGTCAACCGGGACAGGGGGTCTCCGGGGAGCTGTTTTTT.